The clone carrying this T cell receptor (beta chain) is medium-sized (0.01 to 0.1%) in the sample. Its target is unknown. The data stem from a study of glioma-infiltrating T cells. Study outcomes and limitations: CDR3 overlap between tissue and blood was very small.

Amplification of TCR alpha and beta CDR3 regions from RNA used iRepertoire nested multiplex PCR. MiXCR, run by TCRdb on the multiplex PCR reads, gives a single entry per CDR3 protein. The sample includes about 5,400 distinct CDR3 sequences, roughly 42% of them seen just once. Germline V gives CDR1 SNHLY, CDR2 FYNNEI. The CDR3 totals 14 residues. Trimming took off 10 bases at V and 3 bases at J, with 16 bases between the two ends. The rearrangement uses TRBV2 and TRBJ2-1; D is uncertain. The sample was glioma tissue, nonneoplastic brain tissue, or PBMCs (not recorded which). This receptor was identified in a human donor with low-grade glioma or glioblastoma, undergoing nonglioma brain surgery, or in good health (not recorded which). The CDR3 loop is CATQRSTLYNEQFF. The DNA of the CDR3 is TGTGCCACGCAGAGGAGCACTCTCTACAATGAGCAGTTCTTC. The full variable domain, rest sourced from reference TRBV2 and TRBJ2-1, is EPEVTQTPSHQVTQMGQEVILRCVPISNHLYFYWYRQILGQKVEFLVSFYNNEISEKSEIFDDQFSVERPDGSNFTLKIRSTKLEDSAMYFCATQRSTLYNEQFFGPGTRLTVL.